These 30 T cell receptor beta chains share one sample of origin, sequenced in a study of shared clonotypes between healthy human individuals. Repertoires were generated with immunoSEQ multiplex PCR, while TCRdb's copy carries only in-frame clones and drops some. This sample has more than 400,000 clones; 95% to 97% occur once, and the top ten carry about 0.054%. The sample comprised naive CD4+ T cells sorted from blood. Subset in this sample: CD45RA+ positively selected. Source of these receptors: a woman aged 25 to 39 in good health.

The chain employs TRBV6-6 and TRBJ2-1; possibly TRBD1 or TRBD2 for D (5 bases each). Deletions cut 7 bases from V and 6 bases from J, with 16 bases between. CDR1 and CDR2 from the germline V gene are MNHNY and SVGAGI (reference sequence). The CDR3 contains 14 residues. CDR3: CASTLTGRSNEQFF. CDR3 in DNA: TGTGCCAGCACTCTCACGGGACGGTCCAATGAGCAGTTCTTC.

The J gene is TRBJ1-5, the V gene TRBV19; D is unclear. Trimming took 4 bases from V and 5 from J, leaving 15 bases between them. The CDR3 is made up of 15 amino acids. CDR1 and CDR2 from the germline V gene are LNHDA and SQIVND (reference sequence). The CDR3 DNA follows: TGTGCCAGTAGTAAGTCAGTGCAAAGGGATCAGCCCCAGCATTTT. It translates to CASSKSVQRDQPQHF.

This chain joins TRBV5-4 and TRBJ2-3, with no clear D. Germline V gene lookup returns CDR1 SGHNT and CDR2 YYREEE (reference sequence). The CDR3 loop spans 16 amino acids. Trimming took off 4 bases at V and 0 bases at J, with 15 bases between the two ends. The CDR3, as DNA: TGTGCCAGCAGCCCAGATAGTCGTGCTAGCACAGATACGCAGTATTTT. This gives the protein CASSPDSRASTDTQYF.

With regard to this clone: An end of the junction does not agree with germline; a read error may underlie this. The rearrangement uses TRBV5-4 and TRBJ2-7; the D gene could be TRBD1 or TRBD2 (5 bases each). Germline assignment: CDR1 SGHNT and CDR2 YYREEE (reference sequence). The CDR3 consists of 14 residues. CDR3: CASSLGGKSNEQHF. The CDR3 DNA reads as TGTGCCAGCAGCTTGGGGGGGAAAAGTAACGAGCAGCACTTC.

The V and J genes are TRBV7-9 and TRBJ2-7; TRBD1 is a possible D gene (5 bases). V was trimmed by 1 base and J by 5 bases, leaving 12 bases between them. The CDR3 has 14 amino acids. Germline V CDR1 and CDR2: SEHNR, FQNEAQ (reference sequence). CDR3 residues: CASSLGAGPHEQYF. The CDR3 nucleotides are TGTGCCAGCAGCTTAGGGGCAGGGCCGCACGAGCAGTACTTC.

V and J are TRBV6-1 and TRBJ2-5, with 7 bases matching TRBD1. J lost 11 bases, V lost 8 bases, and 20 bases had no gene match. This CDR3 spans 15 amino acids. Germline CDR1 reads MNHNS; CDR2 reads SASEGT. The CDR3 spells CASLTGQVPPWEQYF. As DNA, the CDR3 is TGTGCCAGCCTTACCGGACAGGTTCCCCCTTGGGAGCAGTACTTC.

The chain has TRBV6-6 and TRBJ2-7; the D call may be TRBD1 or TRBD2 (5 bases each). V was cut by 6 bases and J by 6 bases, with 15 bases left in between. CDR3 length: 13 residues. CDR1 is MNHNY and CDR2 is SVGAGI in the germline V gene (reference sequence). The DNA for the CDR3 is TGTGCCAGCAGGGCCGATGGGGCGGGCGAGCAGTACTTC. Encoded protein: CASRADGAGEQYF.

This clone was observed once. The CDR3, as DNA: TGTGCCAGCAGTTTAGGGCCCTCTTGGGACACCGGGGAGCTGTTTTTT. This encodes CASSLGPSWDTGELFF. The genes are TRBV27 and TRBJ2-2; no clear D gene. The CDR3 contains 16 residues. The germline gives CDR1 MNHEY, CDR2 SMNVEV (reference sequence). The V end lost 2 bases, the J end lost 3 bases, and 13 bases lay between the germline ends.

This clone has only one observation. The chain carries TRBV18 and TRBJ2-7, with D tentatively TRBD2 (6 bases). The V and J ends lost 6 bases and 3 bases respectively, with 18 bases between them. CDR1 is KGHSH, CDR2 LQKENI, per germline. The CDR3 has 15 amino acids. The CDR3 DNA follows: TGTGCCAGCTCGTCGCCCGGCGGAGGGGACTACGAGCAGTACTTC. It codes for CASSSPGGGDYEQYF.

Worth noting for this clone: Within the sample, other DNA sequences also encode this same CDR3. The rearrangement uses TRBV18 and TRBJ1-2; D ambiguous. CDR1 is KGHSH, CDR2 LQKENI, per germline. Trimming took 1 base from V and 4 from J, leaving 7 bases between them. The length of the CDR3 is 13 residues. CDR3 sequence reads: CASSPLGSYGYTF. CDR3 in DNA: TGTGCCAGCTCACCACTAGGTTCCTATGGCTACACCTTC. Looking up the rest from reference TRBV18 and TRBJ1-2 gives the full variable domain: NAGVMQNPRHLVRRRGQEARLRCSPMKGHSHVYWYRQLPEEGLKFMVYLQKENIIDESGMPKERFSAEFPKEGPSILRIQQVVRGDSAAYFCASSPLGSYGYTFGSGTRLTVV.

V is TRBV6-6 and J is TRBJ2-1; 9 bases line up with TRBD1. The CDR3 length is 13 residues. CDR1 and CDR2 from the germline V gene are MNHNY and SVGAGI (reference sequence). V shed 8 bases, J shed 13 bases, and the junction held 12 bases outside the gene matches. The CDR3 protein is CASGPGQGVEQFF. The DNA for the CDR3 is TGTGCCAGCGGCCCGGGACAGGGAGTGGAACAGTTCTTC.

The V gene is TRBV28, the J gene TRBJ2-1; D is unclear. The germline gives CDR1 MDHEN, CDR2 SYDVKM. The CDR3 is 14 residues long. Trimming shortened V by 5 bases and J by 7 bases, and 15 bases separated the two germline ends. The CDR3 spells CASSTPDGVNEQFF. In DNA, the CDR3 is TGTGCCAGCAGTACGCCGGACGGAGTGAATGAGCAGTTCTTC.

The chain couples TRBV27 to TRBJ2-3; 11 bases fit TRBD2. The CDR3 consists of 14 residues. The junction had 3 bases not matched to a gene; V was cut back by 7 bases and J by 3 bases. From germline, CDR1 is MNHEY and CDR2 SMNVEV (reference sequence). The CDR3 loop reads CASTASGRTDTQYF. The CDR3 coding sequence is TGTGCCAGCACGGCTAGCGGGAGGACAGATACGCAGTATTTT.

V is TRBV11-2 and J is TRBJ2-1; the D is unclear. This CDR3 spans 15 amino acids. In germline, CDR1 is SGHAT, CDR2 FQNNGV. V was pared by 2 bases and J by 0 bases, with 8 bases between. In DNA, the CDR3 is TGTGCCAGCAGCTTAACAGCGAGCTCCTACAATGAGCAGTTCTTC. Amino acid sequence: CASSLTASSYNEQFF.

This clone came up once. The chain carries TRBV29-1 and TRBJ2-1; D is undetermined. Germline V lookup: CDR1 SQVTM, CDR2 ANQGSEA. Trimming took off 7 bases at V and 3 bases at J, with 7 bases between the two ends. There are 11 residues in the CDR3. DNA for the CDR3: TGCAGCGGGGATAACTACAATGAGCAGTTCTTC. This sequence encodes CSGDNYNEQFF.

The rearrangement uses TRBV28 and TRBJ1-3, with D maybe TRBD1 (5 bases). CDR1 is MDHEN, CDR2 SYDVKM, per germline. Trimming removed 7 bases at V and 4 bases at J, with 20 bases between. The CDR3 is 16 residues long. The CDR3 region is CASTWGLGVGGNTIYF. CDR3 DNA sequence: TGTGCCAGCACTTGGGGCCTTGGGGTCGGGGGAAACACCATATATTTT.

Regarding this clone: The same CDR3 arises from other DNA sequences in this sample as well. The chain is built from TRBV7-9 and TRBJ1-1; D is undetermined. The V and J ends lost 5 bases and 4 bases respectively, with 11 bases between them. The length of the CDR3 is 13 residues. The germline V gene has CDR1 SEHNR and CDR2 FQNEAQ (reference sequence). CDR3 sequence reads: CASSPRGGTEAFF. In nucleotides, the CDR3 is TGTGCCAGCAGCCCGAGAGGCGGCACTGAAGCTTTCTTT. Complete variable domain (other parts from reference TRBV7-9 and TRBJ1-1): DTGVSQNPRHKITKRGQNVTFRCDPISEHNRLYWYRQTLGQGPEFLTYFQNEAQLEKSRLLSDRFSAERPKGSFSTLEIQRTEQGDSAMYLCASSPRGGTEAFFGQGTRLTVV.

The V and J genes are TRBV28 and TRBJ2-2, with D perhaps TRBD2 (6 bases). Germline V gene sequence: CDR1 MDHEN, CDR2 SYDVKM. V was clipped by 2 bases and J by 1 base, with 8 bases between them. The CDR3 has 15 residues. The CDR3 region has the DNA TGTGCCAGCAGTTTACCGGGGGAGAACACCGGGGAGCTGTTTTTT. As protein: CASSLPGENTGELFF.

The chain uses TRBV29-1 and TRBJ2-1; D tentatively reads TRBD1 or TRBD2 (7 bases each). V was clipped by 8 bases and J by 4 bases, with 15 bases between them. The CDR3 loop spans 13 amino acids. Germline V gene data show CDR1 as SQVTM and CDR2 as ANQGSEA. The CDR3 spells CSHTGEGYNEQFF. Written as DNA, the CDR3 is TGCAGCCATACAGGGGAGGGGTACAATGAGCAGTTCTTC.

The chain joins TRBV18 to TRBJ1-3; D unresolved. Germline lookup yields CDR1 KGHSH and CDR2 LQKENI. The V end was cut by 1 base, the J end by 3 bases, with 13 bases between. The CDR3 is 16 amino acids. The CDR3 loop reads CASSPHRESGGNTIYF. CDR3 bases: TGTGCCAGCTCACCACACCGGGAGTCGGGTGGAAACACCATATATTTT. Filled out from reference TRBV18 and TRBJ1-3, the complete variable domain reads NAGVMQNPRHLVRRRGQEARLRCSPMKGHSHVYWYRQLPEEGLKFMVYLQKENIIDESGMPKERFSAEFPKEGPSILRIQQVVRGDSAAYFCASSPHRESGGNTIYFGEGSWLTVV.

The rearrangement uses TRBV6-5 and TRBJ1-3; tentatively, D is TRBD1 (5 bases). Trimming cost V 6 bases and J 8 bases, with 20 bases left between them. Germline lookup yields CDR1 MNHEY and CDR2 SVGAGI. There are 15 residues in the CDR3. This CDR3 reads CASSTDSSLADTIYF. CDR3 sequence (DNA): TGTGCCAGCAGCACCGACAGTTCCCTGGCGGACACCATATATTTT.

This clone appeared a single time. The rearrangement joins TRBV28 to TRBJ2-6; D not resolved. Germline loops: CDR1 MDHEN, CDR2 SYDVKM. The V end was cut by 5 bases, the J end by 5 bases, with 13 bases between. The CDR3 spans 15 residues. CDR3 in amino acids: CASSPHSSRANVLTF. Written as DNA, the CDR3 is TGTGCCAGCAGTCCACACTCTTCTAGGGCCAACGTCCTGACTTTC.

V gene TRBV6-1 combines with J gene TRBJ2-2, with TRBD2 as a possible D gene (6 bases). CDR1 is MNHNS and CDR2 is SASEGT in the germline V gene. The CDR3 has 16 residues. The V gene lost 3 bases and the J gene lost 6 bases, with 17 bases spanning the gap. Written as DNA, the CDR3 is TGTGCCAGCAGTGAGGGAGCGTCTGGGGAGGCCGGGGAGCTGTTTTTT. Translated, it gives CASSEGASGEAGELFF.

This chain connects TRBV5-1 to TRBJ1-1; D is undetermined. With 5 bases removed from V and 4 bases from J, the gap between germline ends came to 27 bases. Germline CDR1 SGHRS, CDR2 YFSETQ. This CDR3 has 18 amino acids. The CDR3 region has the DNA TGCGCCAGCAGGAGAAAGGAGGAGGGTGGGCGTCCGGCCACTGAAGCTTTCTTT. This translates into CASRRKEEGGRPATEAFF.

The chain couples TRBV7-3 to TRBJ1-5; no definite D call. Trimming removed 6 bases at V and 7 bases at J, with 19 bases between. Germline lookup yields CDR1 SGHTA and CDR2 FQGTGA. The length of the CDR3 is 15 residues. This CDR3 is CASSPQERARQPQHF. CDR3 DNA sequence: TGTGCCAGCAGTCCCCAGGAAAGGGCTCGCCAGCCCCAGCATTTT.

The chain combines TRBV6-5 with TRBJ2-3; TRBD1 or TRBD2 may be the D gene (5 bases each). Germline CDR1 reads MNHEY; CDR2 reads SVGAGI. Deletions cut 0 bases from V and 2 bases from J, with 12 bases between. This CDR3 is 16 amino acids long. This CDR3 is CASSYSLEGNTDTQYF. For the CDR3, the DNA is TGTGCCAGCAGTTACTCGCTTGAGGGGAACACAGATACGCAGTATTTT.

The V call is TRBV21-1, the J call TRBJ2-3; the tabulated D call, TRBD2, remains unverified against the DNA. TRBV21-1 is a pseudogene segment. The CDR3 has 14 residues. This CDR3 reads CASQREGQTDTQYF. The CDR3, as DNA: TGTGCCAGCCAGCGGGAGGGCCAAACAGATACGCAGTATTTT.

This chain links TRBV28 with TRBJ2-7; D might be TRBD1 or TRBD2, each matching 6 bases. Germline CDR1 is MDHEN and CDR2 is SYDVKM. The CDR3 has 17 residues. Trimming shortened V by 6 bases and J by 0 bases, and 21 bases separated the two germline ends. The CDR3 sequence: CASSPGSWGASSYEQYF. The CDR3 DNA follows: TGTGCCAGCAGCCCTGGGAGTTGGGGGGCCTCCTCCTACGAGCAGTACTTC.

This rearrangement joins TRBV11-2 to TRBJ1-1, with D perhaps TRBD1 (5 bases). In germline, CDR1 is SGHAT, CDR2 FQNNGV. Trimming pared 1 base from V and 0 bases from J, leaving 12 bases between. The CDR3 has 16 amino acids. CDR3 nucleotides: TGTGCCAGCAGCTTAGGCGAGTGGGGCCTGAACACTGAAGCTTTCTTT. Protein: CASSLGEWGLNTEAFF.

V gene TRBV28 combines with J gene TRBJ1-1; D is unresolved. This CDR3 contains 13 residues. V was pared by 8 bases and J by 0 bases, with 10 bases between. Germline V gives CDR1 MDHEN, CDR2 SYDVKM. In DNA form, the CDR3 reads TGTGCCAGCTTGAATCCGTTGAACACTGAAGCTTTCTTT. Translating gives CASLNPLNTEAFF.